This TCR beta chain was sequenced during a study of tumor-infiltrating lymphocytes in localized non-small cell lung cancer. Looking at the study overall: From each patient, both tumor and uninvolved lung, non-adjacent to tumor, were sampled. Findings and limits, study-wide: Immunotypes IM1 and IM2 had similar TCR-derived T-cell fractions. Higher tumor T cell infiltration than in uninvolved lung was supported by TCRbeta sequencing.

Comment on this clone: Its antigen is not identified.

The protocol was immunoSEQ multiplex PCR, while the TCRdb copy is restricted to in-frame clones and leaves out a portion. The sample lists approximately 17,000 clones; under 80% were seen once. In germline, CDR1 is MGHDK, CDR2 SYGVNS. V lost 1 base and J lost 5, with 14 bases in between. The CDR3 is 16 amino acids. Sequencing was done on a sample of lung tumor tissue. This TCR was recovered from a human donor with non-small cell lung cancer. The chain uses TRBV25-1 and TRBJ2-2; tentatively, D is TRBD1 (6 bases). This chain's CDR3 is CASSESDRSRTGELFF. CDR3 bases: TGTGCCAGCAGTGAATCGGACAGATCTCGTACCGGGGAGCTGTTTTTT.